This TCR beta chain was retrieved from a study of blood T cell repertoires in COVID-19. Overall study context: Specimens from acute and convalescent COVID-19 originated in the United States, Italy and Spain.

Original processing notes: For nucleated cells, counts were estimated from reference gene primer amplification. The assay was immunoSEQ multiplex PCR, and TCRdb's table has in-frame clones only and misses some. The V and J calls and clone size are taken from that table; D and trimming were inferred from the DNA. Here the sample spans around 370,000 clones, around nine tenths being singletons. The length of the CDR3 is 13 residues. Looked up from germline, CDR1 is MNHNY and CDR2 is SVGAGI (reference sequence). V gave up 2 bases and J gave up 6 bases, with 10 bases separating them. The receptor was isolated from a woman aged 18-29 years who had recovered from COVID-19. V gene TRBV6-6 combines with J gene TRBJ1-1; D gene unclear. The sample consisted of peripheral blood. The CDR3 sequence: CASSYPAGSEAFF. The CDR3 bases are TGTGCCAGCAGTTACCCCGCAGGCTCTGAAGCTTTCTTT.